Listed below are T cell receptor beta chains from one sample, sequenced in a study of T cells in Graves' hyperthyroidism and ophthalmopathy. TCRdb itself ran the multiplex PCR reads through MiXCR, one entry per CDR3 protein. The sample consists of hundreds of thousands of distinct CDR3 sequences, 14% of them appearing once. Source material: blood. These receptors came from a woman aged 18-30 years with Graves' hyperthyroidism. Each CDR3 is given with its conserved first and last residue. D genes are given only for firm matches. Size is stated for part of the rows, as once, few or many counts, or as a class when the clone is expanded.

D gene	V gene	clone size	J gene	CDR3 protein	CDR3 DNA
NA	TRBV10-3	few	TRBJ1-5	CASTGQFNQPQHF	TGTGCCTCCACGGGGCAGTTCAATCAGCCCCAGCATTTT
TRBD1	TRBV6-2/TRBV6-3	NA	TRBJ1-2	CASSDGQGARGYTF	TGTGCCAGCAGTGACGGACAGGGGGCGCGAGGCTACACCTTC
NA	TRBV20-1	many	TRBJ2-7	CSARDVIGLSYEQYF	TGCAGTGCTAGAGATGTAATAGGATTGTCCTACGAGCAGTACTTC
TRBD2	TRBV29-1	many	TRBJ2-7	CSGPASGSPPRYEQYF	TGCAGCGGACCGGCGAGCGGGAGTCCCCCTCGATACGAGCAGTACTTC
TRBD1	TRBV20-1	NA	TRBJ2-7	CSARDQGAGNHEQYF	TGCAGTGCTAGAGATCAGGGGGCAGGGAACCACGAGCAGTACTTC
NA	TRBV6-1	few	TRBJ2-4	CASSSTGIAKNIQYF	TGTGCCAGCAGTTCTACAGGGATAGCCAAAAACATTCAGTACTTC
NA	TRBV19	few	TRBJ2-3	CASSASVSTDTQYF	TGTGCCAGTAGTGCCAGCGTTAGCACAGATACGCAGTATTTT
NA	TRBV27	few	TRBJ2-2	CASRVRTGELFF	TGTGCCAGCAGAGTAAGGACCGGGGAGCTGTTTTTT
NA	TRBV2	many	TRBJ1-2	CASSPSDNYGYTF	TGTGCCAGCAGTCCCAGTGACAACTATGGCTACACCTTC
TRBD1	TRBV11-2	many	TRBJ2-7	CASSSQGTGTYEQYF	TGTGCCAGCAGCTCCCAGGGGACAGGAACCTACGAGCAGTACTTC
TRBD2	TRBV27	many	TRBJ2-7	CASSPYSIRGTSGRYDYEQYF	TGTGCCAGCAGTCCTTACTCTATACGGGGGACTAGCGGGAGGTACGACTACGAGCAGTACTTC
NA	TRBV5-6	few	TRBJ2-6	CASSQSGNYIFGANVLTF	TGTGCCAGCAGCCAGAGCGGAAATTACATCTTTGGGGCCAACGTCCTGACTTTC
NA	TRBV2	many	TRBJ2-2	CASSVAGLNTGELFF	TGTGCCAGCAGTGTCGCAGGTCTGAACACCGGGGAGCTGTTTTTT
TRBD2	TRBV2	few	TRBJ2-3	CAITVAGGRTDTQYF	TGTGCCATCACCGTAGCGGGAGGGAGGACAGATACGCAGTATTTT
NA	TRBV27	few	TRBJ2-3	CASSFFGNVDTQYF	TGTGCCAGCAGTTTCTTTGGGAACGTAGATACGCAGTATTTT
NA	TRBV27	once	TRBJ1-1	CASRRVSTEAFF	TGTGCCAGCAGGCGGGTGAGCACTGAAGCTTTCTTT
TRBD2	TRBV11-2	many	TRBJ2-7	CASTPTSGYYEQYF	TGTGCCAGCACCCCGACTAGCGGGTATTACGAGCAGTACTTC
NA	TRBV2	many	TRBJ1-5	CASTSTGRPGQPQHF	TGTGCCAGCACATCAACAGGGAGACCCGGTCAGCCCCAGCATTTT
TRBD1	TRBV7-9	few	TRBJ1-1	CASRRQGPMNTEAFF	TGTGCCAGCAGGCGACAGGGACCCATGAACACTGAAGCTTTCTTT
NA	TRBV12-3/TRBV12-4	few	TRBJ2-3	CASRTGHTDTQYF	TGTGCCAGCAGAACAGGGCACACAGATACGCAGTATTTT
TRBD2	TRBV7-6	many	TRBJ2-7	CASSLVFGLAGGTLYEQYF	TGTGCCAGCAGCTTAGTCTTCGGACTAGCGGGAGGTACCCTCTACGAGCAGTACTTC
TRBD2	TRBV9	few	TRBJ2-4	CASSSRIAGPGDIQYF	TGTGCCAGCAGCTCGAGAATAGCGGGACCCGGGGACATTCAGTACTTC
TRBD2	TRBV27	many	TRBJ2-7	CASSLRTSNDEQYF	TGTGCCAGCAGTCTAAGGACTAGTAACGACGAGCAGTACTTC
NA	TRBV2	many	TRBJ2-3	CASSDYGSHTDTQYF	TGTGCCAGCAGTGACTATGGCTCCCACACAGATACGCAGTATTTT
NA	TRBV19	NA	TRBJ2-3	CASSMKAWDTQYF	TGTGCCAGTAGTATGAAGGCTTGGGATACGCAGTATTTT
TRBD1	TRBV28	many	TRBJ1-2	CASSDAGQGNYGYTF	TGTGCCAGCAGCGATGCAGGACAGGGTAACTATGGCTACACCTTC
NA	TRBV10-1	NA	TRBJ2-1	CASATRSRHHEQFF	TGCGCCAGCGCGACCCGTTCCCGACACCATGAGCAGTTCTTC
TRBD2	TRBV7-2	NA	TRBJ2-1	CASSARTSGSVSEQFF	TGTGCCAGCAGCGCCAGGACTAGCGGGAGTGTTAGTGAGCAGTTCTTC
TRBD2	TRBV4-1	few	TRBJ2-1	CASSHLGGSGGQFF	TGCGCCAGCAGCCACCTCGGGGGTAGCGGGGGACAGTTCTTC
NA	TRBV5-8	NA	TRBJ2-1	CASSLVLVGGFYNEQFF	TGTGCCAGCAGCTTGGTCCTAGTTGGAGGATTTTACAATGAGCAGTTCTTC
NA	TRBV29-1	few	TRBJ2-7	CSVKQGYEQYF	TGCAGCGTTAAGCAGGGCTACGAGCAGTACTTC
NA	TRBV6-2/TRBV6-3	many	TRBJ2-1	CASSSSAIGQPYNEQFF	TGTGCCAGCAGTTCCTCGGCGATCGGGCAGCCCTACAATGAGCAGTTCTTC
NA	TRBV7-9	NA	TRBJ2-1	CASSSRAENYNEQFF	TGTGCCAGCAGCTCCCGGGCCGAGAACTACAATGAGCAGTTCTTC
TRBD1	TRBV28	NA	TRBJ2-7	CASSLAGQVGEQYF	TGTGCCAGCAGCCTGGCGGGACAGGTGGGCGAGCAGTACTTC
NA	TRBV27	many	TRBJ2-1	CACGLVGDNEQFF	TGTGCCTGCGGGCTAGTAGGGGACAATGAGCAGTTCTTC
TRBD1	TRBV6-1	NA	TRBJ1-1	CASSQGGKRNTEAFF	TGTGCCAGCAGCCAGGGGGGAAAACGGAACACTGAAGCTTTCTTT
TRBD1	TRBV20-1	few	TRBJ2-4	CSARSDRGMAKNIQYF	TGCAGTGCTAGATCGGACAGGGGGATGGCCAAAAACATTCAGTACTTC
NA	TRBV11-3	many	TRBJ2-7	CASSLRGFNEQYF	TGTGCCAGCAGCTTGAGGGGGTTTAACGAGCAGTACTTC
NA	TRBV12-3/TRBV12-4	many	TRBJ2-7	CASSLWGLGVEQYF	TGTGCCAGCAGTTTATGGGGGCTAGGAGTCGAGCAGTACTTC
NA	TRBV12-3/TRBV12-4	few	TRBJ1-2	CASSFEGGGNYGYTF	TGTGCCAGCAGTTTCGAAGGAGGGGGTAACTATGGCTACACCTTC
NA	TRBV11-2	many	TRBJ2-6	CASRSVSSGANVLTF	TGTGCCAGCAGGTCCGTAAGCTCTGGGGCCAACGTCCTGACTTTC
TRBD2	TRBV20-1	NA	TRBJ2-3	CSAVARTSGSTDTQYF	TGCAGTGCTGTCGCCAGGACTAGCGGTAGCACAGATACGCAGTATTTT
NA	TRBV16	once	TRBJ1-1	CASSILQYSLNTEAFF	TGTGCCAGCAGCATACTCCAGTATTCACTGAACACTGAAGCTTTCTTT
NA	TRBV30	many	TRBJ2-7	CAWSSMAFSYEQYF	TGTGCCTGGAGTAGCATGGCTTTTTCCTACGAGCAGTACTTC
NA	TRBV10-3	NA	TRBJ1-6	CAISTLGQNSPLHF	TGTGCCATCAGTACCTTAGGACAGAATTCACCCCTCCACTTT
NA	TRBV12-3/TRBV12-4	many	TRBJ1-1	CASSFFLNTEAFF	TGTGCCAGCAGTTTTTTCCTGAACACTGAAGCTTTCTTT
NA	TRBV4-1	NA	TRBJ1-5	CASSQEVYPGTEQPQHF	TGCGCCAGCAGCCAAGAAGTCTATCCAGGGACGGAACAGCCCCAGCATTTT
NA	TRBV4-2	few	TRBJ2-5	CASSRPPGQKQETQYF	TGTGCCAGCAGCCGGCCTCCGGGACAAAAACAAGAGACCCAGTACTTC